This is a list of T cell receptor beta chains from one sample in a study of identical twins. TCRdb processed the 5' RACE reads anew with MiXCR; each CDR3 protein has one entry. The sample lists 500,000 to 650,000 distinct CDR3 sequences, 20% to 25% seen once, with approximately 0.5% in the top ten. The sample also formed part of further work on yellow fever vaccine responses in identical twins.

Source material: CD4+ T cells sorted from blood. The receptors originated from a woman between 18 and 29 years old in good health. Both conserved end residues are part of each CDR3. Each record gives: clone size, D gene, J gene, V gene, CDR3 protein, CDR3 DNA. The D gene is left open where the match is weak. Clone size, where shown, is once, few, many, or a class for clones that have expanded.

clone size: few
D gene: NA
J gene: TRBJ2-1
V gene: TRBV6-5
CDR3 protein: CASRGGAASYNEQFF
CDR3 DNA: TGTGCCAGCAGGGGGGGGGCAGCCTCCTACAATGAGCAGTTCTTC

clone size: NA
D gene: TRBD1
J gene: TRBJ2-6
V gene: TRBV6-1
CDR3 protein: CATQGASSGANVLTF
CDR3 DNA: TGTGCCACACAGGGGGCGTCGTCTGGGGCCAACGTCCTGACTTTC

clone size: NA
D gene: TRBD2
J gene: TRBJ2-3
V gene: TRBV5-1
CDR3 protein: CASRTSGSADTQYF
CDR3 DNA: TGCGCCAGCAGGACTAGCGGGAGCGCAGATACGCAGTATTTT

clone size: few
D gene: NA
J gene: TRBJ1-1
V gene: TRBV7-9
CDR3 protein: CASSLEGRGQNTEAFF
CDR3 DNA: TGTGCCAGCAGCTTAGAGGGTAGGGGACAGAACACTGAAGCTTTCTTT

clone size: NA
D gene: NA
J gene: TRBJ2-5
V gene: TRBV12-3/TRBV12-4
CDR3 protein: CASSSGVHRTQYF
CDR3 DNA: TGTGCCAGCAGTTCGGGGGTACATCGGACCCAGTACTTC

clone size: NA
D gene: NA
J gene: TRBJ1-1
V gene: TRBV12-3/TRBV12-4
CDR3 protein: CASSLYGLGAFF
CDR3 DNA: TGTGCCAGCAGTTTATACGGCCTTGGAGCTTTCTTT

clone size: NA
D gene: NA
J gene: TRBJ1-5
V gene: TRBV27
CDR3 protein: CASRVRAQNQPQHF
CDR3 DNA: TGTGCCAGCAGAGTCCGGGCTCAAAATCAGCCCCAGCATTTT

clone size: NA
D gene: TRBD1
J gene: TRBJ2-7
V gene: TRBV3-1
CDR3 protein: CASSQGRDRGQEQYF
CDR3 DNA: TGTGCCAGCAGCCAAGGTCGGGACAGGGGGCAGGAGCAGTACTTC

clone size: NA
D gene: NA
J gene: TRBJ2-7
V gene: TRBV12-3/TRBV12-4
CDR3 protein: CASSRDIYEQYF
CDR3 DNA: TGTGCCAGCAGTAGGGACATTTACGAGCAGTACTTC

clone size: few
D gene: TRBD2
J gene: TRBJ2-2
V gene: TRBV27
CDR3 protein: CASSFREGSGELFF
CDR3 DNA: TGTGCCAGCAGTTTTCGGGAGGGTAGCGGGGAGCTGTTTTTT

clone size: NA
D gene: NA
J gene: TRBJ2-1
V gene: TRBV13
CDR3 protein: CASSHSARLSDNEQFF
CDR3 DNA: TGTGCCAGCAGCCACTCCGCCAGATTGTCTGACAATGAGCAGTTCTTC

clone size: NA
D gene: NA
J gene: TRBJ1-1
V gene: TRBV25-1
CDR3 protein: CASSERAAGEAFF
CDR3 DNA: TGTGCCAGCAGTGAAAGAGCGGCGGGTGAAGCTTTCTTT

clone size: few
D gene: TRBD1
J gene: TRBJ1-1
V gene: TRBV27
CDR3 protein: CASSLFPNRGNTEAFF
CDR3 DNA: TGTGCCAGCAGTTTATTCCCCAACAGGGGGAACACTGAAGCTTTCTTT

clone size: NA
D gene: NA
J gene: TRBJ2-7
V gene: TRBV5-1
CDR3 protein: CASSLAVDHEQYF
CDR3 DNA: TGCGCCAGCAGCTTGGCGGTTGATCACGAGCAGTACTTC

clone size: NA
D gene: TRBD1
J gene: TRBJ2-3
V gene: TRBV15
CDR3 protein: CATSRDRASTDTQYF
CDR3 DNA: TGTGCCACCAGCAGGGACAGGGCTAGCACAGATACGCAGTATTTT

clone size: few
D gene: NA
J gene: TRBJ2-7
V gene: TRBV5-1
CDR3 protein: CASSTGRNEQYF
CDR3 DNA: TGCGCCAGCAGCACCGGACGGAACGAGCAGTACTTC

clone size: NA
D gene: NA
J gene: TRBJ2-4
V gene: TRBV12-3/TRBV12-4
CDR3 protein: CASSSVNTDIQYF
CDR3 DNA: TGTGCCAGCAGTTCAGTAAATACGGACATTCAGTACTTC

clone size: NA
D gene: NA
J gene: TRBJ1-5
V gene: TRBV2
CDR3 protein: CASSVEGNQPQHF
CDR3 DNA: TGTGCCAGCAGTGTGGAGGGGAACCAGCCCCAGCATTTT

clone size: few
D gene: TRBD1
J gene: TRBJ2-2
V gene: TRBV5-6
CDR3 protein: CASSLPGGQTGELFF
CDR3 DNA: TGTGCCAGCAGCTTGCCAGGGGGCCAAACCGGGGAGCTGTTTTTT

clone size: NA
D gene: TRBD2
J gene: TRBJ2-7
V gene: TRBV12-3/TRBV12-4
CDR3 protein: CASSPPAGGPYPNEQYF
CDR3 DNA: TGTGCCAGCAGCCCGCCAGCGGGAGGGCCCTACCCTAACGAGCAGTACTTC

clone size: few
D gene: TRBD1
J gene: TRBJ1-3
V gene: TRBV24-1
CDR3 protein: CATSGGGSSGNTIYF
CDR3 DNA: TGTGCCACCAGTGGAGGGGGCAGCTCTGGAAACACCATATATTTT

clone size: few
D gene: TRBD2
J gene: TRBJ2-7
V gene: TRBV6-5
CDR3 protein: CASSYSRTSGISYEQYF
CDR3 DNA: TGTGCCAGCAGTTACAGTAGGACTAGCGGGATCTCCTACGAGCAGTACTTC

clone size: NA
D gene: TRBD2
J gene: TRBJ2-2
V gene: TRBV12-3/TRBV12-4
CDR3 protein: CASRLGTSWGELFF
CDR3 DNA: TGTGCCAGCAGGCTTGGGACTAGCTGGGGGGAGCTGTTTTTT

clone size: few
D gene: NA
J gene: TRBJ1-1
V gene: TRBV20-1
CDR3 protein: CSDQSGIQAFF
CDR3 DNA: TGCAGTGACCAGTCCGGGATTCAAGCTTTCTTT

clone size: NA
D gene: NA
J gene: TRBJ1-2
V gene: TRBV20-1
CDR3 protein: CSAPQNGLLRGLGYTF
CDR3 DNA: TGCAGTGCTCCTCAGAACGGTCTCCTAAGGGGCCTTGGCTACACCTTC

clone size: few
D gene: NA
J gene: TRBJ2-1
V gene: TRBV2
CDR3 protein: CASSRLANNEQFF
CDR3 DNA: TGTGCCAGCAGTCGTCTAGCGAACAATGAGCAGTTCTTC

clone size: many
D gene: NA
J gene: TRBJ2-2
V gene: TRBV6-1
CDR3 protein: CASSKDRGDTGELFF
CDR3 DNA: TGTGCCAGCAGTAAAGATAGGGGGGACACCGGGGAGCTGTTTTTT

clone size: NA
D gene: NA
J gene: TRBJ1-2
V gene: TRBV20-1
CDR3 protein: CSASGHNGYTF
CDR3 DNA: TGCAGTGCTAGTGGCCATAATGGCTACACCTTC

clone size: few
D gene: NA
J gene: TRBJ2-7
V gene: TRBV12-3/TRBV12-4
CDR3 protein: CASSLVVGGPYEQYF
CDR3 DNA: TGTGCCAGCAGTTTAGTTGTCGGGGGGCCCTACGAGCAGTACTTC

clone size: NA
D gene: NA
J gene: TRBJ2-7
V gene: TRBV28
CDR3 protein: CASTLGGYEQYF
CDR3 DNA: TGTGCCAGCACCCTTGGGGGCTACGAGCAGTACTTC

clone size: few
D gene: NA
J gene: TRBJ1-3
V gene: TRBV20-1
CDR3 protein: CSATTNGNTIYF
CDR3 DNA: TGCAGTGCTACCACCAATGGAAACACCATATATTTT

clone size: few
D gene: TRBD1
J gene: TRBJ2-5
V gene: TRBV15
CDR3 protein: CATSKDRAQETQYF
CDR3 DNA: TGTGCCACCAGCAAAGACAGGGCTCAAGAGACCCAGTACTTC

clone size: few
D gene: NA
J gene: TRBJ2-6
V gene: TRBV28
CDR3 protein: CASTPTGLYSGANVLTF
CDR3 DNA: TGTGCCAGCACCCCGACCGGGCTTTACTCTGGGGCCAACGTCCTGACTTTC

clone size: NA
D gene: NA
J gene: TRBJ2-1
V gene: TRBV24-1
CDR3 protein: CATSDFTGIRTNEQFF
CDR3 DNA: TGTGCCACCAGTGACTTCACAGGGATTCGTACAAATGAGCAGTTCTTC

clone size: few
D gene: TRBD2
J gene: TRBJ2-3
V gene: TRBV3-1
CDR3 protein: CASSHPSGSTDTQYF
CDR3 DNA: TGTGCCAGCAGCCACCCTAGCGGGAGCACAGATACGCAGTATTTT

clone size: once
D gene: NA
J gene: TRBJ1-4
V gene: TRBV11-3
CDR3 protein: CASSLDWQGNEKLFF
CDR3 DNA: TGTGCCAGCAGCTTAGATTGGCAGGGCAATGAAAAACTGTTTTTT

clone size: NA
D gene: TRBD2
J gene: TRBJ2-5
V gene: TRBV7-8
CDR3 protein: CASSLSSGGETQYF
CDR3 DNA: TGTGCCAGCAGCTTAAGTAGCGGGGGAGAGACCCAGTACTTC

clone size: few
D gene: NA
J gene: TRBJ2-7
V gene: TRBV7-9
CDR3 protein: CASSLKQGSAEQYF
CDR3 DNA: TGTGCCAGCAGCCTAAAACAGGGTTCTGCCGAGCAGTACTTC